Listed below are T cell receptor beta chains from one sample, sequenced in a study of shared clonotypes between healthy human individuals. Profiled with immunoSEQ multiplex PCR; TCRdb holds only in-frame clones, not every one. The sample records around 2,100,000 clones, roughly 94% being singletons. Sample: naive CD8+ T cells sorted from blood. The receptors originated from a man aged 18 to 30 in good health. The CDR3 runs from the conserved cysteine through the conserved F or W. D genes are given only for firm matches. The size entry is marked missing in some rows and otherwise reads once, few, many or a size class.

V: TRBV7-3
size: NA
D: TRBD2
J: TRBJ2-3
CDR3: CASSLTPVSGGTDTQYF
DNA: TGTGCCAGCAGCTTAACCCCTGTCAGCGGGGGGACAGATACGCAGTATTTT

V: TRBV7-9
size: NA
D: TRBD1
J: TRBJ1-4
CDR3: CASSLIGTGVANEKLFF
DNA: TGTGCCAGCAGCCTAATTGGGACAGGTGTCGCTAATGAAAAACTGTTTTTT

V: TRBV7-2
size: NA
D: NA
J: TRBJ2-7
CDR3: CASSFFSGKSYEQYF
DNA: TGTGCCAGCAGCTTTTTTTCCGGGAAGAGCTACGAGCAGTACTTC

V: TRBV15
size: once
D: NA
J: TRBJ1-1
CDR3: CATSRGLDTEAFF
DNA: TGTGCCACCAGCAGAGGGTTGGACACTGAAGCTTTCTTT

V: TRBV11-2
size: NA
D: NA
J: TRBJ2-1
CDR3: CASSFENSPNEQFF
DNA: TGTGCCAGCAGCTTCGAAAATAGCCCCAATGAGCAGTTCTTC

V: TRBV5-6
size: NA
D: NA
J: TRBJ2-7
CDR3: CASSLAEHSYEQYF
DNA: TGTGCCAGCAGCTTGGCCGAGCACTCCTACGAGCAGTACTTC

V: TRBV10-2
size: NA
D: NA
J: TRBJ2-7
CDR3: CASSDNYSYEQYF
DNA: TGCGCCAGCAGTGATAACTACTCCTACGAGCAGTACTTC

V: TRBV6-5
size: NA
D: NA
J: TRBJ2-1
CDR3: CASSYGQGLLNEQFF
DNA: TGTGCCAGCAGTTACGGGCAGGGGTTATTGAATGAGCAGTTCTTC

V: TRBV2
size: NA
D: NA
J: TRBJ1-3
CDR3: CASSQGAGTGNTIYF
DNA: TGTGCCAGCAGTCAAGGGGCGGGCACTGGAAACACCATATATTTT

V: TRBV4-3
size: NA
D: TRBD2
J: TRBJ2-4
CDR3: CASSHSREGHGNIQYF
DNA: TGCGCCAGCAGCCACTCGCGGGAGGGCCACGGGAACATTCAGTACTTC

V: TRBV5-6
size: NA
D: NA
J: TRBJ2-7
CDR3: CASSLYDEQYF
DNA: TGTGCCAGCAGCTTATATGACGAGCAGTACTTC

V: TRBV18
size: NA
D: NA
J: TRBJ2-2
CDR3: CASSPVPSGELFF
DNA: TGTGCCAGCTCACCAGTGCCATCCGGGGAGCTGTTTTTT

V: TRBV11-1
size: NA
D: NA
J: TRBJ2-2
CDR3: CASSNTQGANTGELFF
DNA: TGTGCCAGCAGCAATACCCAGGGAGCGAACACCGGGGAGCTGTTTTTT